This T cell receptor beta chain comes out of a study of T cell responses to AZD1222 COVID-19 vaccine. General study results and limits: Rises in breadth and depth of Spike-specific TCRs came after two AZD1222 doses. Possibly, clonal diversity was underestimated; donors were largely white British and included more females.

CDR3 length: 18 amino acids. Points on this clone: Antigen: not known.

Produced via immunoSEQ multiplex PCR; TCRdb's table is partial and in-frame only. Found here are roughly 160,000 clones, 85% to 95% of them singletons; the top ten hold approximately 0.58%. This receptor was taken from an adult in good health. The material sequenced was peripheral blood, taken on day 0 of AZD1222 vaccination. The V gene is TRBV21-1, the J gene TRBJ2-7; the table calls TRBD1, which could not be checked here. TRBV21-1 is a pseudogene. The chain's CDR3 is CASSKDLHPGQGAREQYF. The CDR3 bases are TGTGCCAGCAGCAAAGACCTCCACCCGGGACAGGGGGCGCGGGAGCAGTACTTC.